In this sample, the clone carrying this T cell receptor beta chain turned up many times. CDR3 size: 15 residues. CDR1 and CDR2 (germline): SGHKS, YYEKEE (reference sequence). V shed 4 bases and J shed 0 bases, with 13 bases lying between them. The data belong to a study of neurological immune-mediated disorders. The cDNA was generated through 5'RACE incorporating 10-nucleotide random UMIs. From the 5' RACE reads, TCRdb called clonotypes with MiXCR, one entry per CDR3 protein. Among 100,000 to 150,000 distinct CDR3 sequences listed, approximately 3.2% were seen once. Unsorted libraries were generated from 2 million PBMCs held at -80 degrees C.

The TCR originated in a woman aged 25-40 years with multiple sclerosis. Sequences were obtained from PBMCs. The rearrangement links TRBV5-5 to TRBJ1-2; D ambiguous. CDR3 coding DNA: TGTGCCAGCAGCCTACAACCCGGGACTAACTATGGCTACACCTTC. This sequence encodes CASSLQPGTNYGYTF.